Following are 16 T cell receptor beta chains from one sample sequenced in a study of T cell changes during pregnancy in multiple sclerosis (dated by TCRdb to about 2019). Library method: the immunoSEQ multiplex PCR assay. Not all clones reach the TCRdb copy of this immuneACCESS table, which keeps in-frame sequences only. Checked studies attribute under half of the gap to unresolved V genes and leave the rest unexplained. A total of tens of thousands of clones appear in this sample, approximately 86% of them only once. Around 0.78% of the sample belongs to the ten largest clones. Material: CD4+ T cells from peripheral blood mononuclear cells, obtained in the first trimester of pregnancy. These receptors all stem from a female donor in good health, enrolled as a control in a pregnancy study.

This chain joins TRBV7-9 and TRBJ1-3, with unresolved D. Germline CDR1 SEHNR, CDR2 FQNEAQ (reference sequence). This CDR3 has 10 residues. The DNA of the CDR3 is TGTGCGTCCGGGGGAAACACCATATATTTT. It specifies CASGGNTIYF.

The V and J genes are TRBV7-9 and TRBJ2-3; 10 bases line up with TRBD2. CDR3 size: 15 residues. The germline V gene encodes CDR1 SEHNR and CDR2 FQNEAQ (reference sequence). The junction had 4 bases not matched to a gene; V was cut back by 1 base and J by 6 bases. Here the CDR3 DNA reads TGTGCCAGCAGCTTAGGGACTAGCGGACCCGATACGCAGTATTTT. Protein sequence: CASSLGTSGPDTQYF.

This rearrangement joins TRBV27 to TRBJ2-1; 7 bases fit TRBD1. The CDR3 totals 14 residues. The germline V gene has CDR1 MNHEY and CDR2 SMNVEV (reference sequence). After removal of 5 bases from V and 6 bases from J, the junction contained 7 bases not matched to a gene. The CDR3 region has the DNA TGTGCCAGCAGTGCGCGGACAGGTGCCAATGAGCAGTTCTTC. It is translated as CASSARTGANEQFF.

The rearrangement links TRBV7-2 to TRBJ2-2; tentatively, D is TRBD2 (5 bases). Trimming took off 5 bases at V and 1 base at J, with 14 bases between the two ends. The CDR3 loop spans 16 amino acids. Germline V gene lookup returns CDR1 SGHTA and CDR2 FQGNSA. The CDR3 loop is CASSQVWTQNTGELFF. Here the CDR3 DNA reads TGTGCCAGCAGCCAGGTATGGACTCAGAACACCGGGGAGCTGTTTTTT.

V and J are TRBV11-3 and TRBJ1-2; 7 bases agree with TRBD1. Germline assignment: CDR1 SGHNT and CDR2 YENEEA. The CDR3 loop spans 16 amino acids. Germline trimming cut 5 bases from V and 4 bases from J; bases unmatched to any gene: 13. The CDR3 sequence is CASSPGGTASIYGYTF. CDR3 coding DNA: TGTGCCAGCAGCCCCGGCGGGACAGCGTCCATCTATGGCTACACCTTC.

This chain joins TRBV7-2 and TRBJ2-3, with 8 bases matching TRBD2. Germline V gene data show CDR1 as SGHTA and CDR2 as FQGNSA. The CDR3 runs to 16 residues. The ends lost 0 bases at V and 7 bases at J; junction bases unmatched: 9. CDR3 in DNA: TGTGCCAGCAGCTTAGCGCGGGGGGCCGTCGGTTATACGCAGTATTTT. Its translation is CASSLARGAVGYTQYF.

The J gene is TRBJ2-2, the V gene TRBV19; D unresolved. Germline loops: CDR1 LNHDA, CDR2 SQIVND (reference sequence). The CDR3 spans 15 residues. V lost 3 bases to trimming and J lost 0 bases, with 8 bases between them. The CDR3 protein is CASSIEQTNTGELFF. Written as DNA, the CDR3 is TGTGCCAGTAGTATCGAACAGACGAACACCGGGGAGCTGTTTTTT.

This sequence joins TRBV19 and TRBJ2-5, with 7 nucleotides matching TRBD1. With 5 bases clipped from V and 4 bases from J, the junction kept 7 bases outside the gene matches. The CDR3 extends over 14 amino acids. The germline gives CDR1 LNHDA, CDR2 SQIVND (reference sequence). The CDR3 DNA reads TGTGCCAGTAGTCTTCGACAGGGAACAGAGACCCAGTACTTC. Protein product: CASSLRQGTETQYF. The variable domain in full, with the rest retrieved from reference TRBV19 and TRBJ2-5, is DGGITQSPKYLFRKEGQNVTLSCEQNLNHDAMYWYRQDPGQGLRLIYYSQIVNDFQKGDIAEGYSVSREKKESFPLTVTSAQKNPTAFYLCASSLRQGTETQYFGPGTRLLVL.

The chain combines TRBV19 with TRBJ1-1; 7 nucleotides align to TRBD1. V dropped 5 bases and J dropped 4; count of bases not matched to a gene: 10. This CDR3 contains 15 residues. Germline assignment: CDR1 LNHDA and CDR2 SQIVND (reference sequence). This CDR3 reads CASSVGGGGVTEAFF. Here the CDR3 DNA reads TGTGCCAGTAGTGTAGGGGGCGGGGGGGTCACTGAAGCTTTCTTT.

This chain's CDR3 is CASSLNGGGQETQYF. CDR3 DNA sequence: TGTGCCAGCAGCTTAAATGGGGGGGGGCAAGAGACCCAGTACTTC. The gene calls are TRBV7-3 and TRBJ2-5; 7 bases line up with TRBD2. CDR1 and CDR2 (germline): SGHTA, FQGTGA. CDR3 length: 15 amino acids. The junction had 4 bases not matched to a gene; V was cut back by 1 base and J by 2 bases.

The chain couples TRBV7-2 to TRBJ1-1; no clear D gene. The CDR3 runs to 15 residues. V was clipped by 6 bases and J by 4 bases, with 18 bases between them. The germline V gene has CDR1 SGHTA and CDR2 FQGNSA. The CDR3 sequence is CASRLFGVVRTEAFF. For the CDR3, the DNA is TGTGCCAGCAGATTATTTGGAGTTGTGCGCACTGAAGCTTTCTTT.

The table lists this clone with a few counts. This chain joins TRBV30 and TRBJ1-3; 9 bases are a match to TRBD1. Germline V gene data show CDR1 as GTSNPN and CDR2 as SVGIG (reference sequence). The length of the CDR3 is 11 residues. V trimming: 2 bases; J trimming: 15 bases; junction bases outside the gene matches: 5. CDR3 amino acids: CAWSSGTGRYF. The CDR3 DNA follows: TGTGCCTGGAGTTCCGGGACAGGGCGATATTTT.

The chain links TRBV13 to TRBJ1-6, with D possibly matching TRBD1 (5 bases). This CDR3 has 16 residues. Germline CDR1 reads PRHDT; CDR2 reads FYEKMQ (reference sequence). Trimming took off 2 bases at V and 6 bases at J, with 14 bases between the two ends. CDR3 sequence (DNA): TGTGCCAGCAGCTTATTGGCGGGAGGGGCTAATTCACCCCTCCACTTT. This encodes CASSLLAGGANSPLHF. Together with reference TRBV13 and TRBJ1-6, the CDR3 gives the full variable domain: AAGVIQSPRHLIKEKRETATLKCYPIPRHDTVYWYQQGPGQDPQFLISFYEKMQSDKGSIPDRFSAQQFSDYHSELNMSSLELGDSALYFCASSLLAGGANSPLHFGNGTRLTVT.

The CDR3 sequence is CASSSRTGVNTEAFF. The CDR3, as DNA: TGTGCCAGCAGCTCGAGGACAGGGGTGAACACTGAAGCTTTCTTT. V is TRBV7-2 and J is TRBJ1-1; 9 nucleotides line up with TRBD1. The CDR3 spans 15 residues. The V gene's germline CDR1 is SGHTA and CDR2 FQGNSA. J lost 0 bases, V lost 4 bases, and 3 bases had no gene match.

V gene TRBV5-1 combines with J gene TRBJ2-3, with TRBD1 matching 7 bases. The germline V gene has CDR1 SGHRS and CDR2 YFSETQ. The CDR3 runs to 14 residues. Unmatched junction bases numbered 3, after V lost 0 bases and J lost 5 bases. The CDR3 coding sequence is TGCGCCAGCAGCTTGGAGAGGGGGCGAGATACGCAGTATTTT. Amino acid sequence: CASSLERGRDTQYF.

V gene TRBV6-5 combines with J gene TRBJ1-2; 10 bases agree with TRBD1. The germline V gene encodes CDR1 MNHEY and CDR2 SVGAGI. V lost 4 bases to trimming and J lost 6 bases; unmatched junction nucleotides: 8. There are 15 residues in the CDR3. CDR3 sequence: CASSWTGGKGDGYTF. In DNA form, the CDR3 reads TGTGCCAGCAGTTGGACAGGGGGGAAAGGAGATGGCTACACCTTC.